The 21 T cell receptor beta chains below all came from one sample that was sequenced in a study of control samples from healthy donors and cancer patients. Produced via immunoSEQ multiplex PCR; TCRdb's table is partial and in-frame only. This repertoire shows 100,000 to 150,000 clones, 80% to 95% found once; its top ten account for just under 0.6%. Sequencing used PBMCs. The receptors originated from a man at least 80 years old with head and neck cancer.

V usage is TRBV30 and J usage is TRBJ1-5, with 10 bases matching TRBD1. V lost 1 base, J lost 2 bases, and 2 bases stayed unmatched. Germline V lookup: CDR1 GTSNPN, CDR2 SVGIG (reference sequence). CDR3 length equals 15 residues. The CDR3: CAWSDGTGGNQPQHF. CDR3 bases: TGTGCCTGGAGTGACGGGACAGGGGGCAATCAGCCCCAGCATTTT.

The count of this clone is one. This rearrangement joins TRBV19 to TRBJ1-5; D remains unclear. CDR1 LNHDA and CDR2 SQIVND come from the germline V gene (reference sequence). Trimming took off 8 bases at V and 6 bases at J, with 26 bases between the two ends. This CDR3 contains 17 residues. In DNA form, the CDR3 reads TGTGCCAGTTTAGGAGCAGGTTCGGGTTCGGTGGGTCAGCCCCAGCATTTT. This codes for CASLGAGSGSVGQPQHF. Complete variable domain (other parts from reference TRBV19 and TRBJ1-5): DGGITQSPKYLFRKEGQNVTLSCEQNLNHDAMYWYRQDPGQGLRLIYYSQIVNDFQKGDIAEGYSVSREKKESFPLTVTSAQKNPTAFYLCASLGAGSGSVGQPQHFGDGTRLSIL.

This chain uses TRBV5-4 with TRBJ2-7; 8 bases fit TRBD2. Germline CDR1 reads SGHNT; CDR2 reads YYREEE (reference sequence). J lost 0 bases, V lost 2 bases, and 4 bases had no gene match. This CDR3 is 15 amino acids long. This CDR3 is CASSLAGTSSYEQYF. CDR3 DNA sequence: TGTGCCAGCAGCTTAGCCGGGACTAGCTCCTACGAGCAGTACTTC.

The CDR3 loop is CASSPPGFTGFEQYF. The CDR3 DNA sequence: TGTGCCAGCTCACCACCTGGTTTTACAGGATTCGAGCAGTACTTC. The chain links TRBV18 to TRBJ2-7; TRBD1 is a possible D gene (5 bases). The CDR3 runs to 15 residues. V was cut by 0 bases and J by 6 bases, with 15 bases left in between. The germline V gene has CDR1 KGHSH and CDR2 LQKENI.

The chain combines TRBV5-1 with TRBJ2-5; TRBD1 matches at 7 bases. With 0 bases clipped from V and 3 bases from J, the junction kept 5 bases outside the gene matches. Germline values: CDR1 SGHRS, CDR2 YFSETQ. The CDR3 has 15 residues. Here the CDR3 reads CASSLGSTGEETQYF. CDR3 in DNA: TGCGCCAGCAGCTTGGGGAGCACAGGGGAAGAGACCCAGTACTTC.

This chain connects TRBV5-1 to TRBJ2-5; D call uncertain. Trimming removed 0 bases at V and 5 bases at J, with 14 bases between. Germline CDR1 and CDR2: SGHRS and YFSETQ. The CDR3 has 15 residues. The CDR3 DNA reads TGCGCCAGCAGCTTGGCCGACTGGACGGGTGAGACCCAGTACTTC. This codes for CASSLADWTGETQYF.

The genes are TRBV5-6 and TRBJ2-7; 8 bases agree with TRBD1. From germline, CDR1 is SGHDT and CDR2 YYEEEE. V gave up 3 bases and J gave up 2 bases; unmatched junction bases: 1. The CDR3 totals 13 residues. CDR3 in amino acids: CASSSTGAYEQYF. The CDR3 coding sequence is TGTGCCAGCAGCTCGACAGGGGCCTACGAGCAGTACTTC.

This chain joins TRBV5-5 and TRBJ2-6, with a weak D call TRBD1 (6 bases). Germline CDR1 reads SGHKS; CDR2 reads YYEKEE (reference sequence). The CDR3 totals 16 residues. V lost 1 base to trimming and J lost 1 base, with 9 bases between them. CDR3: CASSLSQGSGANVLTF. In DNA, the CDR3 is TGTGCCAGCAGCTTGTCCCAGGGGTCTGGGGCCAACGTCCTGACTTTC.

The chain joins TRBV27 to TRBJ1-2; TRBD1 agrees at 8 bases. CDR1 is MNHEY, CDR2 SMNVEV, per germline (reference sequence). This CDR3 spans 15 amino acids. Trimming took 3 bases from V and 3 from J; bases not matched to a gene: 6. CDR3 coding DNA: TGTGCCAGCAGTTTTTTACAGGGGGGTCACTATGGCTACACCTTC. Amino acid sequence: CASSFLQGGHYGYTF.

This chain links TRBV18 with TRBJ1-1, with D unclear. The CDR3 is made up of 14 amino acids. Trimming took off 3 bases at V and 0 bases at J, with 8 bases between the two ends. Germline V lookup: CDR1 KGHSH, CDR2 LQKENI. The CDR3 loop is CASSPDTVNTEAFF. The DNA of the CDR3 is TGTGCCAGCTCACCCGACACGGTGAACACTGAAGCTTTCTTT.

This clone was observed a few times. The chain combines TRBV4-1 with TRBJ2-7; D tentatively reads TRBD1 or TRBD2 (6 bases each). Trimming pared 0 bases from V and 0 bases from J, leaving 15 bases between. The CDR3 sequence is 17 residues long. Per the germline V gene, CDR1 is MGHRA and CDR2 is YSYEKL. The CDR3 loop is CASSQDLLTGASYEQYF. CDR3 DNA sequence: TGCGCCAGCAGCCAAGATCTCTTAACGGGGGCCTCCTACGAGCAGTACTTC.

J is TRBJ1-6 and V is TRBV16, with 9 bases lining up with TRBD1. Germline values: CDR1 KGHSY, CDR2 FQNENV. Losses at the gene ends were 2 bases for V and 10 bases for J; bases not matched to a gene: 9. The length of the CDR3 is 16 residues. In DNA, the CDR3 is TGTGCCAGCAGCCAAGCTACAGGGGGCACTGGGTCACCCCTCCACTTT. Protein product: CASSQATGGTGSPLHF.

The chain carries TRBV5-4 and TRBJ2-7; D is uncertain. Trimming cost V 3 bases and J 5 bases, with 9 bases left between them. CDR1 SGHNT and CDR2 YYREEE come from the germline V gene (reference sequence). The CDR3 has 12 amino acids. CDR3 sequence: CASSSRTDEQYF. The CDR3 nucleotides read TGTGCCAGCAGCTCCCGGACGGACGAGCAGTACTTC.

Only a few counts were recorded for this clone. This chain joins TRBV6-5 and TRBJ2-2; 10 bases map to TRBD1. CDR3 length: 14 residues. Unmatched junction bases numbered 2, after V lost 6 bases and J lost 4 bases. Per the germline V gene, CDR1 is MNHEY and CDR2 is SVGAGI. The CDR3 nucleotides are TGTGCCAGCAGCCGGGACAGGGGCACCGGGGAGCTGTTTTTT. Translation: CASSRDRGTGELFF.

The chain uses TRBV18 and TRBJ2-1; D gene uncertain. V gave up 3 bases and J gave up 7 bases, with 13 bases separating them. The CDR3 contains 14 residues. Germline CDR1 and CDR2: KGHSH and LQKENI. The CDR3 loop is CASSPLQEVNEQFF. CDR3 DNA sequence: TGTGCCAGCTCACCCTTGCAGGAAGTTAATGAGCAGTTCTTC.

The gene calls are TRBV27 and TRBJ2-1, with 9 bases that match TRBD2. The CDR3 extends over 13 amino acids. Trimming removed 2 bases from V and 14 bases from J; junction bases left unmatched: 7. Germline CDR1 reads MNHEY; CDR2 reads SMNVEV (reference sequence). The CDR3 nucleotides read TGTGCCAGCAGTTTAACGTGGCTAGCGGGGAAGTTCTTC. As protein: CASSLTWLAGKFF.

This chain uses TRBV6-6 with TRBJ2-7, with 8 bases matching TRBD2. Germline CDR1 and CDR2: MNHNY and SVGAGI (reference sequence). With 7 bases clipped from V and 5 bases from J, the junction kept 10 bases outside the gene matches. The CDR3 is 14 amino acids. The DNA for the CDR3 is TGTGCCAGCAACAAAGAGGGACTAGTCCACGAGCAGTACTTC. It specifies CASNKEGLVHEQYF.

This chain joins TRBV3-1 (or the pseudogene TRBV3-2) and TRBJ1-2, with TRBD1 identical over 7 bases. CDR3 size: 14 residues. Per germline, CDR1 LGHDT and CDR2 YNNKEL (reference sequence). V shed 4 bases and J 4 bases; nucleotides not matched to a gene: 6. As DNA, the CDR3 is TGTGCCAGCAGCCCAATAGGGGGCAGCTATGGCTACACCTTC. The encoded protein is CASSPIGGSYGYTF.

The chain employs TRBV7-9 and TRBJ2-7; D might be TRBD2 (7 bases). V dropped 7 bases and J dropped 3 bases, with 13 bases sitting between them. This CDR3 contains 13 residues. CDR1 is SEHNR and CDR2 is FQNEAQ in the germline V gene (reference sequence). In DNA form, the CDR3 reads TGTGCCAGCAAGGCGGGGGCCGACTACGAGCAGTACTTC. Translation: CASKAGADYEQYF. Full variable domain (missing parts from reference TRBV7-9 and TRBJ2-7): DTGVSQNPRHKITKRGQNVTFRCDPISEHNRLYWYRQTLGQGPEFLTYFQNEAQLEKSRLLSDRFSAERPKGSFSTLEIQRTEQGDSAMYLCASKAGADYEQYFGPGTRLTVT.

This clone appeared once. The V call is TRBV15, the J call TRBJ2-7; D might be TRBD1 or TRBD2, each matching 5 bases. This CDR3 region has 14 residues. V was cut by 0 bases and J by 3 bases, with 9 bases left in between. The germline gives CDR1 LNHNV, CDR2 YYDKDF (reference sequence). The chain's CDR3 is CATSREGTGYEQYF. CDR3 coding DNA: TGTGCCACCAGCAGAGAGGGGACCGGCTACGAGCAGTACTTC.

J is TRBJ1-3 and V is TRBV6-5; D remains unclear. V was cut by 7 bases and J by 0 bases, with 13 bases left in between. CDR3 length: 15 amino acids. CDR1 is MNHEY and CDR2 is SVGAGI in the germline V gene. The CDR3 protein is CASTPSQSSGNTIYF. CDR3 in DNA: TGTGCCAGCACTCCTAGTCAAAGCTCTGGAAACACCATATATTTT.